This T cell receptor beta chain was documented in a study of blood T cell repertoires in COVID-19. The V gene end was trimmed by 5 bases and the J gene end by 1 base; junction bases not matched to a gene: 5. The CDR3 sequence is 15 residues long. Per germline, CDR1 MNHEY and CDR2 SVGAGI. Using immunoSEQ multiplex PCR, the repertoire was profiled, and TCRdb retains in-frame clones only, with some absent. The repertoire holds some 240,000 clones, with 86% as singletons. This clonotype was obtained from a woman between 40 and 55 years old with acute COVID-19. The V call is TRBV6-5, the J call TRBJ2-1, with 7 positions matching TRBD2. Sequences were obtained from PBMCs or T cells enriched from blood (not recorded which). In DNA form, the CDR3 reads TGTGCCAGCAGTCCGGGACTACCGTCCTACAATGAGCAGTTCTTC. It is translated as CASSPGLPSYNEQFF.